The source of this T cell receptor beta chain is a study of T cell changes during pregnancy in multiple sclerosis. Clones were read by immunoSEQ multiplex PCR, and TCRdb kept only the in-frame ones, dropping some. The repertoire consists of roughly 39,000 clones, with roughly 91% occurring once and the leading ten covering about 1.5%. Germline CDR1 and CDR2: SGHRS and YFSETQ. V gave up 7 bases and J gave up 4 bases; unmatched junction bases: 10. This CDR3 comprises 14 residues. Sequenced sample: PBMCs (not recorded whether the cells were cultured). This chain links TRBV5-1 with TRBJ1-1; 7 bases line up with TRBD1. The receptor's source is a female donor with multiple sclerosis, enrolled in a pregnancy study. CDR3 region: CASRQGSGITEAFF. The CDR3 coding sequence is TGCGCCAGCCGACAGGGTTCGGGAATCACTGAAGCTTTCTTT.